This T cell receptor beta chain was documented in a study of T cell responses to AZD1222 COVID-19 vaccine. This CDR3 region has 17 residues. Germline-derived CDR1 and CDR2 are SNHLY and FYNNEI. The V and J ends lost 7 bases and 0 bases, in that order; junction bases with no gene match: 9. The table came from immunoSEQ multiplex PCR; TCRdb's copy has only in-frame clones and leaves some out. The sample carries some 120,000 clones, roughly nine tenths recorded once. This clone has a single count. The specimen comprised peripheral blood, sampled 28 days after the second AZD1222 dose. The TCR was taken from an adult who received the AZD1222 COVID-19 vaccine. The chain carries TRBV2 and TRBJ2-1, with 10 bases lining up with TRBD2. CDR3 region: CASNYPSGSTSYNEQFF. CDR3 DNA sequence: TGTGCCAGCAATTATCCTAGCGGGAGTACCTCCTACAATGAGCAGTTCTTC.